This T cell receptor (beta chain) was captured in a study of cytomegalovirus exposure and HLA in healthy donors. A remark on this clone: The antigen remains undetermined.

Findings and limits, study-wide: The study flagged approximately 180 TCR beta chains as cytomegalovirus-associated. TCR beta V- and J-gene trimming was later associated with a missense DCLRE1C variant.

This PCR relied on a set of 60 Vbeta primers and 13 Jbeta primers. Sequencing was performed with immunoSEQ multiplex PCR; in TCRdb, only in-frame clones are kept and a portion is missing. Of 200,000 to 300,000 clones in the sample, over 70% were seen once. The ends lost 4 bases at V and 6 bases at J; junction bases unmatched: 5. Per germline, CDR1 SGHDN and CDR2 FVKESK. CDR3 size: 14 residues. Donors counted as nominally healthy when sampled, yet unrecorded immune exposures were likely. Material for sequencing was PBMCs. This receptor was obtained from a woman in her fifties or sixties in good health and CMV-seropositive. This sequence joins TRBV14 and TRBJ2-1; 8 bases map to TRBD2. The CDR3 spells CASSPGTRFNEQFF. The CDR3 nucleotides are TGTGCCAGCAGCCCCGGGACTAGATTCAATGAGCAGTTCTTC.